One and the same sample provided the 5 T cell receptor beta chains below, sequenced in a study of CD8 T cells in Susac syndrome. A quantity of roughly 0.5 to 1 ug RNA underwent reverse transcription using random hexamers. TCRdb processed the immunoSEQ multiplex PCR reads anew with MiXCR; each CDR3 protein has one entry. This table holds approximately 100,000 distinct CDR3 sequences, about nine tenths found once. The sequenced sample was CD4+ T cells from PBMCs. The receptors come from a human donor in good health.

This clonotype showed up just once. The chain employs TRBV20-1 and TRBJ2-7; a weak D match, TRBD1 (5 bases). The CDR3 sequence is 11 residues long. Trimming cost V 5 bases and J 3 bases, with 8 bases left between them. From germline, CDR1 is DFQATT and CDR2 SNEGSKA (reference sequence). CDR3 sequence (DNA): TGCAGTGCTCAGGACAACTACGAGCAGTACTTC. Its translation is CSAQDNYEQYF.

The chain has TRBV6-1 and TRBJ2-6, with TRBD2 matching over 8 bases. The CDR3 runs to 17 residues. Germline values: CDR1 MNHNS, CDR2 SASEGT. J was trimmed by 1 base and V by 6 bases; bases with no gene match: 8. The CDR3 region is CASSPGTRVSGANVLTF. The CDR3 bases are TGTGCCAGCAGCCCCGGGACTAGGGTATCTGGGGCCAACGTCCTGACTTTC.

The chain couples TRBV20-1 to TRBJ1-2; weak D call: TRBD1 (6 bases). CDR1 and CDR2 from the germline V gene are DFQATT and SNEGSKA (reference sequence). CDR3 length: 14 residues. V lost 0 bases and J lost 4, with 12 bases in between. CDR3 nucleotides: TGCAGTGCTAGAGATGAGGGGGTGGGCTATGGCTACACCTTC. Translated, it gives CSARDEGVGYGYTF.

The genes are TRBV4-3 and TRBJ2-1; 7 bases map to TRBD2. The CDR3 totals 17 residues. J was trimmed by 7 bases and V by 0 bases; bases with no gene match: 12. Germline CDR1 reads LGHNA; CDR2 reads YSLEER. The CDR3 spells CASSQDASLANRNEQFF. The CDR3 DNA reads TGCGCCAGCAGCCAAGATGCATCACTAGCGAACAGGAATGAGCAGTTCTTC.

The chain joins TRBV30 to TRBJ2-1; 10 bases align to TRBD2. J lost 8 bases, V lost 2 bases, and 12 bases had no gene match. CDR1 and CDR2 from the germline V gene are GTSNPN and SVGIG (reference sequence). The CDR3 has 16 residues. The CDR3 spells CAWSPQASGRFDEQFF. The DNA for the CDR3 is TGTGCCTGGAGTCCCCAAGCTAGCGGGAGATTCGATGAGCAGTTCTTC.